This T cell receptor beta chain was sequenced for a study of OX40 agonist ivuxolimab in advanced cancers. Context from the whole study: Ivuxolimab was an agonistic, fully human IgG2 monoclonal antibody directed against OX40 (CD134), a costimulatory receptor. Intravenous ivuxolimab was administered to patients every 2 weeks at six dose levels: 0.01, 0.1, 0.3, 1.5, 3 and 10 mg/kg. In the dose-escalation cohort, more than 80% of patients were male, and the mean age was roughly 56 years with a range of roughly 20 to 85. The point of sequencing TCRbeta in the periphery was to test whether ivuxolimab changed TCR sequence diversity and drove clonal T-cell expansion. Among the roughly 54 dose-escalation patients, about 20 had hepatocellular carcinoma, about 15 melanoma, 9 renal cell carcinoma and 9 head and neck cancer. The paper covers the monotherapy dose-escalation part of the phase I ivuxolimab trial, which included N ≈ 50 patients. Prior anti-PD-1, anti-PD-L1 or anti-CTLA-4 therapy was permitted, and checkpoint inhibitors had been received by about two fifths of dose-escalation patients. Partial responses occurred in three dose-escalation patients, of whom one had hepatocellular carcinoma and two had cutaneous melanoma.

For sequencing of the TCRbeta CDR3 region, genomic DNA was extracted from the sorted cells. The immunoSEQ Assay was used to sequence the TCRbeta CDR3 regions. TCRdb stores this immuneACCESS table with in-frame sequences only. Part of the clones is absent; in the studies checked, under half of the shortfall reflects unresolved V genes, and no reason is known for the rest. The sample contains 50,000 to 65,000 clones, 90% of them found a single time. The top ten hold roughly 1.8% of the sample. Only one count was recorded for this clone. The target of this receptor is not known. No much larger clone exists at a distance of one base, and base qualities are not known. What the research found in general, with its limitations: At doses of 0.1 to 3.0 mg/kg, clonal expansion of both CD4+ and CD8+ T cells in blood was seen between baseline and week 6. Low levels of normalized T-cell clonal expansion were also seen in some patients who did not respond. In partial responders in the 0.1-3.0 mg/kg groups, normalized peripheral clonal expansion was found to be among the lowest, especially among CD8+ T cells. After ivuxolimab, CD8+ T cells had more expanded clones than CD4+ T cells on average. Antigen specificity was not determined for the clonally expanded peripheral T cells.

The CDR3 goes from the cysteine to the phenylalanine over 14 residues. The sequence is cut down to CDR3 DNA, 42 bases in frame from base 1. Compared with germline, V lacks 4 bases and J lacks 2 bases; bases without a gene match: 2. In the germline V gene, CDR1 corresponds to MGHDK and CDR2 to SYGVNS. The trial excluded patients who had a history of autoimmune disease or were on systemic immunosuppression. In every dose cohort, peripheral blood was drawn for TCR sequencing at baseline, cycle 4 day 1, and cycle 7 day 1. Samples were obtained from an open-label, multicenter, first-in-human phase I dose-escalation trial of ivuxolimab. Adults with locally advanced or metastatic melanoma, renal cell carcinoma, hepatocellular carcinoma or head and neck squamous cell carcinoma were enrolled in the trial. Before TCR sequencing, CD4+ T cells and CD8+ T cells were sorted from peripheral blood as separate populations.

The rearranged segments are TRBV25-1 and TRBJ2-1, with 7 bases in between that match TRBD1. This receptor was taken from an adult with an advanced solid tumor such as melanoma, head and neck, liver or kidney cancer. The sample here was CD4+ or CD8+ T cells sorted from blood, taken in a trial of the OX40 agonist ivuxolimab. The DNA sequence follows: TGTGCCAGCAGTGCACAGGGGACCTACAATGAGCAGTTCTTC. Translated, this gives CASSAQGTYNEQFF.